These 19 T cell receptor beta chains were all obtained from the same sample, sequenced in a study of immune cell composition in non-small cell lung cancer. Here immunoSEQ multiplex PCR was the method, and the copy in TCRdb shows in-frame clones only, minus some. The sample has about 3,600 clones, around 76% seen once. Normal lung was sampled as far from the tumour as possible, at least 3 cm. Sequenced sample: non-adjacent lung tissue. These receptors all stem from a human donor with non-small cell lung cancer.

The chain joins TRBV6-1 to TRBJ2-7; the D gene is possibly TRBD1 (5 bases). Germline V gives CDR1 MNHNS, CDR2 SASEGT. The CDR3 runs 13 residues. The V gene lost 8 bases and the J gene lost 2 bases, with 13 bases spanning the gap. CDR3 DNA sequence: TGTGCCAGCTCTACAGGTCCCGCCTACGAGCAGTACTTC. Its translation: CASSTGPAYEQYF.

The genes are TRBV7-9 and TRBJ2-2; perhaps TRBD1 as D (5 bases). Germline assignment: CDR1 SEHNR and CDR2 FQNEAQ (reference sequence). The CDR3 totals 15 residues. V lost 7 bases, J lost 0 bases, and 12 bases lay in between. The CDR3: CASTLVGANTGELFF. As DNA, the CDR3 is TGTGCCAGCACCCTAGTAGGGGCGAACACCGGGGAGCTGTTTTTT.

This chain connects TRBV5-4 to TRBJ1-1; 7 nucleotides agree with TRBD1. The CDR3 has 13 residues. V lost 1 base to trimming and J lost 4 bases; unmatched junction nucleotides: 1. Per germline, CDR1 SGHNT and CDR2 YYREEE (reference sequence). The CDR3 here is CASSLKGATEAFF. The CDR3 nucleotides read TGTGCCAGCAGCTTGAAGGGGGCCACTGAAGCTTTCTTT.

This clone was seen a handful of times. The rearrangement uses TRBV7-9 and TRBJ2-2; D may be TRBD1 (5 bases). CDR3 length: 15 residues. The V end was cut by 5 bases, the J end by 6 bases, with 16 bases between. Germline V gene sequence: CDR1 SEHNR, CDR2 FQNEAQ (reference sequence). CDR3 region: CASSPGLQGAGELFF. The DNA of the CDR3 is TGTGCCAGCAGCCCAGGCCTTCAAGGGGCCGGGGAGCTGTTTTTT. The variable domain in full, completed from reference TRBV7-9 and TRBJ2-2, reads DTGVSQNPRHKITKRGQNVTFRCDPISEHNRLYWYRQTLGQGPEFLTYFQNEAQLEKSRLLSDRFSAERPKGSFSTLEIQRTEQGDSAMYLCASSPGLQGAGELFFGEGSRLTVL.

The rearrangement links TRBV18 to TRBJ2-7; no clear D. This CDR3 is built from 14 residues. The germline CDR1 and CDR2 sequences are KGHSH and LQKENI. Trimming cost V 8 bases and J 0 bases, with 14 bases left between them. As DNA, the CDR3 is TGTGCCAGCGCCTCCCAACTAAGCTCCTACGAGCAGTACTTC. Amino acids: CASASQLSSYEQYF.

V usage is TRBV5-8 and J usage is TRBJ1-1; D unresolved. Germline CDR1 reads SGHTS; CDR2 reads YDEGEE. CDR3 length: 13 residues. V lost 1 base and J 1 base, leaving 5 bases between the germline ends. This chain's CDR3 is CASSLSRNTEAFF. DNA of the CDR3: TGTGCCAGCAGCTTGTCCAGGAACACTGAAGCTTTCTTT.

The chain carries TRBV7-8 and TRBJ2-1; TRBD2 matches 7 bases. Germline V gene lookup returns CDR1 SGHVS and CDR2 FQNEAQ. The CDR3 totals 16 residues. V lost 2 bases and J lost 4; bases outside the gene matches: 8. The CDR3 DNA follows: TGTGCCAGCAGCTTAATGGGCGGGGGACCGTACAATGAGCAGTTCTTC. Protein sequence: CASSLMGGGPYNEQFF. The complete variable domain, with remaining parts taken from reference TRBV7-8 and TRBJ2-1, reads GAGVSQSPRYKVAKRGQDVALRCDPISGHVSLFWYQQALGQGPEFLTYFQNEAQLDKSGLPSDRFFAERPEGSVSTLKIQRTQQEDSAVYLCASSLMGGGPYNEQFFGPGTRLTVL.

J is TRBJ1-5 and V is TRBV19; weak D call: TRBD1 (6 bases). The CDR3 has 13 amino acids. Trimming cost V 4 bases and J 6 bases, with 10 bases left between them. Germline V gene lookup returns CDR1 LNHDA and CDR2 SQIVND (reference sequence). This CDR3 reads CASSTDRTQPQHF. CDR3 in DNA: TGTGCCAGTAGTACCGACAGGACTCAGCCCCAGCATTTT. The variable domain in full, with the rest retrieved from reference TRBV19 and TRBJ1-5, is DGGITQSPKYLFRKEGQNVTLSCEQNLNHDAMYWYRQDPGQGLRLIYYSQIVNDFQKGDIAEGYSVSREKKESFPLTVTSAQKNPTAFYLCASSTDRTQPQHFGDGTRLSIL.

The chain is built from TRBV11-2 and TRBJ2-4, with D hard to call. The CDR3 runs 14 residues. Germline loops: CDR1 SGHAT, CDR2 FQNNGV. The V end lost 5 bases, the J end lost 8 bases, and 16 bases lay between the germline ends. The CDR3 DNA reads TGTGCCAGCAGCGGGCAATTTGAGTGGGACATTCAGTACTTC. It is translated as CASSGQFEWDIQYF.

The chain has TRBV5-1 and TRBJ1-4; TRBD1 matches at 8 bases. Germline trimming cut 4 bases from V and 7 bases from J; bases unmatched to any gene: 15. Germline CDR1 SGHRS, CDR2 YFSETQ. The CDR3 is made up of 17 amino acids. The CDR3 region has the DNA TGCGCCAGCAGCCCCGGGGGCCAGGGGGCGCGGAGTGAAAAACTGTTTTTT. Its protein product is CASSPGGQGARSEKLFF.

The rearrangement links TRBV6-5 to TRBJ1-2; possible D gene TRBD1, 5 bases. V was cut by 9 bases and J by 8 bases, with 19 bases left in between. The CDR3 is 13 amino acids. Germline CDR1 reads MNHEY; CDR2 reads SVGAGI. This chain's CDR3 is CASTIRRGAGYTF. CDR3 nucleotides: TGTGCCAGTACCATCAGACGCGGGGCCGGCTACACCTTC.

The table lists this clone with a few counts. The J gene is TRBJ1-5, the V gene TRBV5-5; D is unresolved. Germline V gene sequence: CDR1 SGHKS, CDR2 YYEKEE (reference sequence). The CDR3 has 15 residues. V shed 2 bases and J shed 1 base, with 10 bases lying between them. CDR3 loop: CASSLWSESNQPQHF. The CDR3 DNA is TGTGCCAGCAGCTTATGGAGCGAGAGCAATCAGCCCCAGCATTTT.

This sequence joins TRBV29-1 and TRBJ1-1; D not resolved. The V end lost 2 bases, the J end lost 0 bases, and 7 bases lay between the germline ends. The CDR3 extends over 13 amino acids. The germline gives CDR1 SQVTM, CDR2 ANQGSEA. The CDR3 reads CSVERVMNTEAFF. CDR3 sequence (DNA): TGCAGCGTTGAACGGGTGATGAACACTGAAGCTTTCTTT.

This chain connects TRBV11-2 to TRBJ2-7; D is possibly TRBD2 (5 bases). The length of the CDR3 is 14 residues. Trimming pared 4 bases from V and 3 bases from J, leaving 13 bases between. The germline gives CDR1 SGHAT, CDR2 FQNNGV. DNA for the CDR3: TGTGCCAGCAGCTCCGGACTTTTAAACTACGAGCAGTACTTC. The encoded protein is CASSSGLLNYEQYF.

The chain links TRBV5-1 to TRBJ2-1, with 7 bases that match TRBD1. Losses at the gene ends were 4 bases for V and 4 bases for J; bases not matched to a gene: 8. CDR1 and CDR2 from the germline V gene are SGHRS and YFSETQ. The CDR3 covers 15 residues. The CDR3 bases are TGCGCCAGCAGCCAAGGGGACAGACAATACAATGAGCAGTTCTTC. It is translated as CASSQGDRQYNEQFF.

V and J are TRBV4-2 and TRBJ2-5; D possibly corresponds to TRBD2 (7 bases). The CDR3 is 15 amino acids. Germline CDR1 is LGHNA and CDR2 is YNFKEQ. Trimming left V 3 bases short and J 5 bases short, with 16 bases between. CDR3 in DNA: TGTGCCAGCAGCCAGGGGGGGCGGGTTACGGAGACCCAGTACTTC. It yields the protein CASSQGGRVTETQYF.

J is TRBJ1-6 and V is TRBV5-4, with a tentative D call TRBD1 (6 bases). Germline V gives CDR1 SGHNT, CDR2 YYREEE (reference sequence). The length of the CDR3 is 14 residues. The V and J ends lost 0 bases and 7 bases respectively, with 8 bases between them. The CDR3 DNA reads TGTGCCAGCAGCTTGGACAGGGAGAATTCACCCCTCCACTTT. This gives the protein CASSLDRENSPLHF. The variable domain in full, completed from reference TRBV5-4 and TRBJ1-6, reads ETGVTQSPTHLIKTRGQQVTLRCSSQSGHNTVSWYQQALGQGPQFIFQYYREEENGRGNFPPRFSGLQFPNYSSELNVNALELDDSALYLCASSLDRENSPLHFGNGTRLTVT.

V gene TRBV5-6 combines with J gene TRBJ1-1, with 7 bases that match TRBD1. Germline V gene lookup returns CDR1 SGHDT and CDR2 YYEEEE. This CDR3 has 16 amino acids. Germline trimming cut 4 bases from V and 1 base from J; bases unmatched to any gene: 10. The CDR3: CASSRLTGYSNTEAFF. The CDR3 DNA sequence: TGTGCCAGCAGCCGATTGACAGGGTATTCGAACACTGAAGCTTTCTTT.

The gene calls are TRBV4-1 and TRBJ2-1, with D perhaps TRBD2 (7 bases). CDR1 MGHRA and CDR2 YSYEKL come from the germline V gene. Between the trimmed V and J ends, which lost 4 bases and 0 bases, there was a span of 13 bases. This CDR3 has 16 residues. Here the CDR3 DNA reads TGCGCCAGCAGCCGGCCGGGGGGCGGCTCCTACAATGAGCAGTTCTTC. Amino acids: CASSRPGGGSYNEQFF.